This TCR beta chain was sequenced during a study of blood T cell repertoires in COVID-19. Whole-study context: T cells, B-cell-depleted T cells, or PBMCs supplied cDNA or gDNA.

In its sample, this clone was seen once. In the original processing: For nucleated cells, counts were estimated from reference gene primer amplification. This table comes from immunoSEQ multiplex PCR, and its TCRdb copy is limited to in-frame clones, with some not included. V and J calls plus clone size are reproduced from that table; the DNA served to infer D and trimming. Of some 68,000 clones listed, 90% to 95% were seen once; the top ten hold 7.3%. The sequencing input was peripheral blood. The source of this sequence is a man in his forties with COVID-19, enrolled during active disease.

In DNA form, the CDR3 reads TGTGCCAGCAGCCAGGCGGACTACTTAAGTAGCACAGATACGCAGTATTTT. As protein: CASSQADYLSSTDTQYF. This chain joins TRBV4-2 and TRBJ2-3; TRBD2 might be the D (6 bases). CDR3 length: 17 residues. Germline values: CDR1 LGHNA, CDR2 YNFKEQ. V lost 3 bases, J lost 0 bases, and 16 bases lay in between.